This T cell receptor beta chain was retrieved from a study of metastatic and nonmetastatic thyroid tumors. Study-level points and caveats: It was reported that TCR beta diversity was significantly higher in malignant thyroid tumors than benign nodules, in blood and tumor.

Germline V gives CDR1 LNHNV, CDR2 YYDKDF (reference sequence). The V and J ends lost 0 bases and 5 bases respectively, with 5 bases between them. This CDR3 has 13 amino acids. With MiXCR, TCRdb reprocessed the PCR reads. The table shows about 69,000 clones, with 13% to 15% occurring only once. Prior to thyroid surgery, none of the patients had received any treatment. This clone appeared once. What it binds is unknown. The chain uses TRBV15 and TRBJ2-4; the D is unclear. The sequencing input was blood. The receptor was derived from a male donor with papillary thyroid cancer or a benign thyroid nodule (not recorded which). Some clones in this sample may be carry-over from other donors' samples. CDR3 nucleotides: TGTGCCACCAGCAGAGAACGGCAAAACATTCAGTACTTC. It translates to CATSRERQNIQYF.